Below are 19 T cell receptor beta chains sequenced from a single sample in a study of cytomegalovirus exposure and HLA in healthy donors. Both 60 Vbeta primers and 13 Jbeta primers went into the PCR. Clones were read by immunoSEQ multiplex PCR, and TCRdb kept only the in-frame ones, dropping some. Here the sample spans 100,000 to 150,000 clones, approximately 78% being singletons. Material: PBMCs. The source of these receptors is a woman aged 40 to 50 in good health and CMV-seronegative.

The chain has TRBV2 and TRBJ1-1; TRBD1 might be the D (6 bases). This CDR3 spans 14 amino acids. The V end lost 5 bases, the J end lost 0 bases, and 10 bases lay between the germline ends. Germline CDR1 and CDR2: SNHLY and FYNNEI. Here the CDR3 DNA reads TGTGCCAGCAGTAAACAGGGCATGAACACTGAAGCTTTCTTT. This codes for CASSKQGMNTEAFF.

As DNA, the CDR3 is TGTGCCAGCAGCGCCCGAGAGGCTACAGGGAACTATCAGCCCCAGCATTTT. It yields the protein CASSAREATGNYQPQHF. The chain couples TRBV9 to TRBJ1-5; the D gene is possibly TRBD1 (6 bases). Germline CDR1 is SGDLS and CDR2 is YYNGEE. V lost 3 bases and J lost 5, with 21 bases in between. The CDR3 is 17 amino acids.

The V call is TRBV28, the J call TRBJ1-1, with D hard to call. The length of the CDR3 is 11 residues. Trimming removed 5 bases from V and 7 bases from J, with 8 bases in between. Germline CDR1 reads MDHEN; CDR2 reads SYDVKM. The CDR3, as DNA: TGTGCCAGCAGTCCCCGTCGTGAAGCTTTCTTT. Amino acid sequence: CASSPRREAFF.

This clone was seen more than once but under ten times. This chain joins TRBV6-5 and TRBJ2-3, with D perhaps matching TRBD1 (6 bases). Trimming pared 0 bases from V and 3 bases from J, leaving 10 bases between. The CDR3 totals 15 residues. Germline V lookup: CDR1 MNHEY, CDR2 SVGAGI. The CDR3: CASSYSYRETDTQYF. The CDR3 region has the DNA TGTGCCAGCAGTTACTCCTACAGGGAAACAGATACGCAGTATTTT.

V and J are TRBV2 and TRBJ2-1, with 9 nucleotides matching TRBD2. The CDR3 runs 18 residues. Unmatched junction bases numbered 10, after V lost 3 bases and J lost 1 base. Per the germline V gene, CDR1 is SNHLY and CDR2 is FYNNEI. CDR3 in amino acids: CASSEGAGGPLSYNEQFF. Written as DNA, the CDR3 is TGTGCCAGCAGTGAGGGGGCGGGAGGGCCTCTATCCTACAATGAGCAGTTCTTC.

The genes are TRBV5-4 and TRBJ1-4; 9 nucleotides agree with TRBD1. V shed 4 bases, J shed 5 bases, and the junction held 12 bases outside the gene matches. Germline CDR1 reads SGHNT; CDR2 reads YYREEE (reference sequence). CDR3 length equals 17 residues. Here the CDR3 reads CASSLSGQGGGNEKLFF. The CDR3 DNA sequence: TGTGCCAGCAGCCTCTCGGGACAGGGAGGGGGGAATGAAAAACTGTTTTTT.

V usage is TRBV11-2 and J usage is TRBJ1-2; D is unclear. V lost 5 bases and J 6 bases, leaving 16 bases between the germline ends. Germline V gene lookup returns CDR1 SGHAT and CDR2 FQNNGV. The CDR3 loop spans 14 amino acids. CDR3 nucleotides: TGTGCCAGCAGCCCCGACACCCATCCGGATGGCTACACCTTC. The encoded protein is CASSPDTHPDGYTF.

This chain links TRBV9 with TRBJ2-1; TRBD2 matches 13 bases. The ends lost 0 bases at V and 6 bases at J; junction bases unmatched: 9. The CDR3 sequence is 18 residues long. In germline, CDR1 is SGDLS, CDR2 YYNGEE. The CDR3 DNA reads TGTGCCAGCAGCGTAGGGTTGGGGGGACTAGCGGGAAGCAATGAGCAGTTCTTC. Translated, it gives CASSVGLGGLAGSNEQFF.

The rearrangement joins TRBV5-5 to TRBJ1-5, with a possible D match to TRBD1 (6 bases). Germline values: CDR1 SGHKS, CDR2 YYEKEE (reference sequence). The V and J ends lost 1 base and 0 bases respectively, with 11 bases between them. The CDR3 consists of 16 residues. Here the CDR3 DNA reads TGTGCCAGCAGCTTGTTTCCAGGGGCTAGCAATCAGCCCCAGCATTTT. As protein: CASSLFPGASNQPQHF. Full variable domain (rest looked up from reference TRBV5-5 and TRBJ1-5): DAGVTQSPTHLIKTRGQQVTLRCSPISGHKSVSWYQQVLGQGPQFIFQYYEKEERGRGNFPDRFSARQFPNYSSELNVNALLLGDSALYLCASSLFPGASNQPQHFGDGTRLSIL.

This sequence joins TRBV6-1 and TRBJ1-4, with 7 bases lining up with TRBD1. Germline CDR1 is MNHNS and CDR2 is SASEGT. V lost 6 bases and J lost 7; bases outside the gene matches: 2. This CDR3 spans 12 amino acids. The CDR3 is CASRTGSEKLFF. The CDR3 DNA is TGTGCCAGCAGGACAGGGAGTGAAAAACTGTTTTTT.

This rearrangement joins TRBV28 to TRBJ2-5, with D maybe TRBD2 (5 bases). CDR1 and CDR2 from the germline V gene are MDHEN and SYDVKM. V was clipped by 5 bases and J by 5 bases, with 21 bases between them. The CDR3 sequence is 16 residues long. CDR3 residues: CASSPGLNYRAETQYF. As DNA, the CDR3 is TGTGCCAGCAGTCCCGGACTCAACTACCGGGCGGAGACCCAGTACTTC.

The chain carries TRBV15 and TRBJ2-1; possibly TRBD2 for D (5 bases). The germline CDR1 and CDR2 sequences are LNHNV and YYDKDF (reference sequence). The V gene lost 0 bases and the J gene lost 7 bases, with 13 bases spanning the gap. This CDR3 is built from 15 residues. CDR3 nucleotides: TGTGCCACCAGCAGAGATTATTACGGGATTAATGAGCAGTTCTTC. The encoded protein is CATSRDYYGINEQFF.

The chain uses TRBV13 and TRBJ2-5, with 8 bases lining up with TRBD2. Germline V gene sequence: CDR1 PRHDT, CDR2 FYEKMQ (reference sequence). J was trimmed by 4 bases and V by 2 bases; bases with no gene match: 12. CDR3 length: 17 amino acids. Written as DNA, the CDR3 is TGTGCCAGCAGCTTATTCGCTGACCGAGCGGGAGCAGAGACCCAGTACTTC. Protein product: CASSLFADRAGAETQYF.

The chain combines TRBV28 with TRBJ1-1; TRBD1 might be the D (6 bases). Deletions cut 6 bases from V and 11 bases from J, with 16 bases between. CDR3 length equals 12 residues. Germline CDR1 MDHEN, CDR2 SYDVKM. The CDR3 protein is CASRITGTGAFF. The CDR3 nucleotides are TGTGCCAGCAGAATAACAGGGACGGGGGCTTTCTTT.

CDR3 nucleotides: TGCGCCAGCAGCCGAGACCTTAGCGGGAGGACCTACAATGAGCAGTTCTTC. It specifies CASSRDLSGRTYNEQFF. The V gene is TRBV4-1, the J gene TRBJ2-1; 10 bases fit TRBD2. Germline V gene lookup returns CDR1 MGHRA and CDR2 YSYEKL. The ends lost 4 bases at V and 2 bases at J; junction bases unmatched: 8. The CDR3 consists of 17 residues.

The chain has TRBV28 and TRBJ2-3, with 9 nucleotides matching TRBD2. The V segment lost 7 bases and the J segment 0 bases; nucleotides outside the gene matches: 11. Germline CDR1 reads MDHEN; CDR2 reads SYDVKM. The CDR3 contains 17 residues. The CDR3 here is CASTYEGLATSTDTQYF. The CDR3 DNA is TGTGCCAGCACCTACGAAGGACTAGCGACTAGCACAGATACGCAGTATTTT. Variable domain in full (rest from reference TRBV28 and TRBJ2-3): DVKVTQSSRYLVKRTGEKVFLECVQDMDHENMFWYRQDPGLGLRLIYFSYDVKMKEKGDIPEGYSVSREKKERFSLILESASTNQTSMYLCASTYEGLATSTDTQYFGPGTRLTVL.

The chain recombines TRBV10-3 with TRBJ2-7, with 12 bases lining up with TRBD2. This CDR3 region has 17 residues. The J segment lost 7 bases and the V segment lost 4 bases, leaving 14 bases of the junction unmatched. The germline V gene has CDR1 ENHRY and CDR2 SYGVKD. This CDR3 reads CAISGPPLAGGSLEQYF. CDR3 nucleotide sequence: TGTGCCATCAGTGGTCCCCCACTAGCGGGAGGTTCCTTGGAGCAGTACTTC.

The chain employs TRBV2 and TRBJ1-1; D remains ambiguous. This CDR3 comprises 11 residues. Germline CDR1 is SNHLY and CDR2 is FYNNEI. Trimming shortened V by 3 bases and J by 10 bases, and 9 bases separated the two germline ends. The CDR3 protein is CASSEDRRAFF. The CDR3 bases are TGTGCCAGCAGTGAGGATCGGAGAGCTTTCTTT.

The V call is TRBV27, the J call TRBJ2-2; D perhaps matches TRBD1 (8 bases). In germline, CDR1 is MNHEY, CDR2 SMNVEV (reference sequence). Trimming pared 6 bases from V and 0 bases from J, leaving 23 bases between. The CDR3 spans 19 residues. As DNA, the CDR3 is TGTGCCAGCAGGGTACAGGGGGGGCTAGCGGCCTCGAACACCGGGGAGCTGTTTTTT. This translates into CASRVQGGLAASNTGELFF.